These T cell receptor beta chains were read from a single sample in a study of cytomegalovirus exposure and HLA in healthy donors. TCRdb keeps only in-frame clones here, not all; method: immunoSEQ multiplex PCR. The table has some 190,000 clones, roughly 82% seen once. The source material was PBMCs. The receptor set was obtained from a man between 40 and 49 years old in good health and CMV-seronegative. Each CDR3 is given with its conserved first and last residue. D genes are given only for firm matches. Not every row has a clone size; where given, it reads once, few, many or a size class.

cdr3_length d_call j_call v_call clone_size cdr3_nt cdr3_aa
15 TRBD1 TRBJ2-7 TRBV28 - TGTGCCAGCAGCCGTCCCGGGACAGGGGCCTACGAGCAGTACTTC CASSRPGTGAYEQYF
15 TRBD1 TRBJ1-6 TRBV5-6 - TGTGCCAGCAGCCGAATCCCGACAGGGGGATCACCCCTCCACTTT CASSRIPTGGSPLHF
15 TRBD1 TRBJ2-3 TRBV4-3 - TGCGCCAGCAGCCAAGATCCCCAGGGGGCAGATACGCAGTATTTT CASSQDPQGADTQYF
12 - TRBJ2-1 TRBV4-3 once TGCGCCAGCAGCCAAGGCGGCAATGAGCAGTTCTTC CASSQGGNEQFF
16 - TRBJ1-4 TRBV7-9 - TGTGCCAGCAGCTTAGAAGGGGAACATGAACCCGAAAAACTGTTTTTT CASSLEGEHEPEKLFF
15 - TRBJ2-3 TRBV28 - TGTGCCAGCCGCTCGCCAGGGGCCCCCACAGATACGCAGTATTTT CASRSPGAPTDTQYF
13 - TRBJ2-7 TRBV7-2 - TGTGCCAGCAGCTTATACGGTTCCTACGAGCAGTACTTC CASSLYGSYEQYF
15 - TRBJ1-3 TRBV5-6 - TGTGCCAGCAGCTTGGGCGGGGGGCCTGGAAACACCATATATTTT CASSLGGGPGNTIYF
17 - TRBJ2-2 TRBV7-2 - TGTGCCAGCAGCTTAGAAGCCGTTATCAGCCGGGCCGGGGAGCTGTTTTTT CASSLEAVISRAGELFF
18 TRBD1 TRBJ2-1 TRBV4-1 - TGCGCCAGCAGCCAAGATCCCAGGGGGCGCTTCTCCTACAATGAGCAGTTCTTC CASSQDPRGRFSYNEQFF
15 TRBD2 TRBJ2-5 TRBV6-5 - TGTGCCAGCAGGCAAGGACTAGCGGGAGAAGAGACCCAGTACTTC CASRQGLAGEETQYF
13 - TRBJ1-1 TRBV6-5 few TGTGCCAGCAGTTTACAGATGAACACTGAAGCTTTCTTT CASSLQMNTEAFF
16 TRBD1 TRBJ1-1 TRBV4-1 few TGCGCCAGCAGCCAAGATAACAGGGGAGCGAACACTGAAGCTTTCTTT CASSQDNRGANTEAFF
13 TRBD1 TRBJ2-7 TRBV5-4 - TGTGCCAGCAGCAATGGACAGGCCTACGAGCAGTACTTC CASSNGQAYEQYF
18 TRBD1 TRBJ2-2 TRBV28 - TGTGCCAGCACCACTAGGGTTGGCAGGGGGCTCGGAACCGGGGAGCTGTTTTTT CASTTRVGRGLGTGELFF
12 - TRBJ2-7 TRBV7-9 - TGTGCCAGCAGCTTATTCTCCTACGAGGAGTACTTC CASSLFSYEEYF
12 - TRBJ2-7 TRBV25-1 few TGTGCCAGCAGTGAATATATTAACGAGCAGTACTTC CASSEYINEQYF
13 TRBD1 TRBJ2-7 TRBV5-6 - TGTGCCAGCAGCGGGACAGGGCCCTTGAAGCAGTACTTC CASSGTGPLKQYF
16 TRBD1 TRBJ2-3 TRBV9 - TGTGCCAGCAGCGTAGGGACAGGGATCCGCGCGGATACGCAGTATTTT CASSVGTGIRADTQYF
16 TRBD2 TRBJ2-6 TRBV28 - TGTGCCAGCAGTATCGGACTAGCCTCTGGGGCCAACGTCCTGACTTTC CASSIGLASGANVLTF
14 TRBD2 TRBJ2-5 TRBV28 - TGTGCCAGCGGCACTAGAGGGGAGGGAGAGACCCAGTACTTC CASGTRGEGETQYF
13 - TRBJ1-1 TRBV28 - TGTGCCAGCAGATCGGAGGCTAACAGTGAAGCTTTCTTT CASRSEANSEAFF
15 - TRBJ1-1 TRBV18 once TGTGCCAGCTCACCAGGTTTATTAACGGACACTGAAGCTTTCTTT CASSPGLLTDTEAFF
14 - TRBJ1-2 TRBV28 once TGTGCCAGCAGTATCCCCCGACAGAACTATGGCTACACCTTC CASSIPRQNYGYTF
18 TRBD1 TRBJ2-7 TRBV18 few TGTGCCAGCTCACCTCGACTCGCAACAGGGGGAAGCTCCTACGAGCAGTACTTC CASSPRLATGGSSYEQYF
16 - TRBJ1-5 TRBV5-4 - TGTGCCAGCAGCTTGATGTGGCAGGGGAAGGCTCAGCCCCAGCATTTT CASSLMWQGKAQPQHF
11 - TRBJ2-1 TRBV28 - TGTGCCAGCAGACTTAACAATGAGCAGTTCTTC CASRLNNEQFF
15 - TRBJ1-5 TRBV19 - TGTGCCAGTAGTATCCGGGACATACGAGGTCAGCCCCAGCATTTT CASSIRDIRGQPQHF
15 - TRBJ2-3 TRBV6-5 - TGTGCCACCGCCGTAGGGGCGGGAAGAGGGGATACGCAGTATTTT CATAVGAGRGDTQYF
16 - TRBJ1-5 TRBV10-1 - TGCGCCAGCACCATACCTGTTAGGGGTAGCAATCAGCCCCAGCATTTT CASTIPVRGSNQPQHF
13 - TRBJ2-7 TRBV28 once TGTGCCAGCAGCGGTCCTCCCACCTACGAGCAGTACTTC CASSGPPTYEQYF